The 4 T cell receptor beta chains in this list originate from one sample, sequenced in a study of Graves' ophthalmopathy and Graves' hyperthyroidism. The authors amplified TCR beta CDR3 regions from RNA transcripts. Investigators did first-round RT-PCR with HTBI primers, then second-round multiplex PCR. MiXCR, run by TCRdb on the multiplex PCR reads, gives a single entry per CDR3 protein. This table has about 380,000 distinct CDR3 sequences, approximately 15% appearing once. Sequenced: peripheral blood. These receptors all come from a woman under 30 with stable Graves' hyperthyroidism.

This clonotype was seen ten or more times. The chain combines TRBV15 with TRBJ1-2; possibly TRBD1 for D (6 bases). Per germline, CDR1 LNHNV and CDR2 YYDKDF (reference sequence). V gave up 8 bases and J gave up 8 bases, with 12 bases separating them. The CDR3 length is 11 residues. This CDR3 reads CATGRGHGYTF. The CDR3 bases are TGTGCCACCGGTCGGGGGCACGGCTACACCTTC.

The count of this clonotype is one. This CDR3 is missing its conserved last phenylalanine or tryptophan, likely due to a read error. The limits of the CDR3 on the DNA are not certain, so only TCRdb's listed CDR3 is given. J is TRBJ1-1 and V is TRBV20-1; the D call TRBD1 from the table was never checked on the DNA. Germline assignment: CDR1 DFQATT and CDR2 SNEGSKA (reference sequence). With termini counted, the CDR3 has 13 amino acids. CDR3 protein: CSAEGRVNTEALY.

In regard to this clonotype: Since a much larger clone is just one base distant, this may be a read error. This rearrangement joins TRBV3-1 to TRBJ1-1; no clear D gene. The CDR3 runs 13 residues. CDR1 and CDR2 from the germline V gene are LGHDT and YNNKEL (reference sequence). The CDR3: CASSQVGYTEALF. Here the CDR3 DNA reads TGTGCCAGCAGCCAAGTGGGGTACACTGAAGCTTTATTT.

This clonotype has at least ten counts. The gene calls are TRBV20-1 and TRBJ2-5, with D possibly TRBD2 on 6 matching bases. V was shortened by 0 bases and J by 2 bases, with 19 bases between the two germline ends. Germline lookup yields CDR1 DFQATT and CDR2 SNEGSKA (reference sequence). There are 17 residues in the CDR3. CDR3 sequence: CSARDRVPAGGQETQYF. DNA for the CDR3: TGCAGTGCTAGAGATCGGGTCCCAGCGGGTGGTCAAGAGACCCAGTACTTC.